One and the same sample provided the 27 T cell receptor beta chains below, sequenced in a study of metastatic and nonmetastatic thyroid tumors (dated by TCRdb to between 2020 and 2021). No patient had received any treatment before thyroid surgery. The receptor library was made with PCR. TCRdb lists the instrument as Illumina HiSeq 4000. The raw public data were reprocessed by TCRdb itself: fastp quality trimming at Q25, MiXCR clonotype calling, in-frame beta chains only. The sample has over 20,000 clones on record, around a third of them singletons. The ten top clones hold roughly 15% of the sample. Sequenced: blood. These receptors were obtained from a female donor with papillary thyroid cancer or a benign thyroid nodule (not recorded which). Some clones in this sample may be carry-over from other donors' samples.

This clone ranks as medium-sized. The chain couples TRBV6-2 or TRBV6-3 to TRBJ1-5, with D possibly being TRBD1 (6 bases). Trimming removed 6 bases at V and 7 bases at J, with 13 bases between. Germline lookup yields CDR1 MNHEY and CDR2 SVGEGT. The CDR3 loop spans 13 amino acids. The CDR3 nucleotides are TGTGCCAGCAGGGGGACAATCGGCCAGCCCCAGCATTTT. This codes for CASRGTIGQPQHF.

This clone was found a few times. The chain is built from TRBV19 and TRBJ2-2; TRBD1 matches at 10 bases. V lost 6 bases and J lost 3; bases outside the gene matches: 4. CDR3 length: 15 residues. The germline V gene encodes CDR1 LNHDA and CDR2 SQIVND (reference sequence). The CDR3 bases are TGTGCCAGTAGACCGGACAGGGGGTACACCGGGGAGCTGTTTTTT. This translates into CASRPDRGYTGELFF.

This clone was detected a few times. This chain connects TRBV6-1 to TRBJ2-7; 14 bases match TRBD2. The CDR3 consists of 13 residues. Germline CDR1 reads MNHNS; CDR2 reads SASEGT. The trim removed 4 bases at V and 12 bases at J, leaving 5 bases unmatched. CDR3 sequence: CASSVRTSGGMYF. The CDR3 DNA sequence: TGTGCCAGCAGTGTAAGGACTAGCGGGGGGATGTACTTC.

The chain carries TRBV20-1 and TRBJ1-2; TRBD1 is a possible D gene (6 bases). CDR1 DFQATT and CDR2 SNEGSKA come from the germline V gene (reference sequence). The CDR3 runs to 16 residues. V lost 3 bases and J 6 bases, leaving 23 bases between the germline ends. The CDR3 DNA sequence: TGCAGTGCTAGTGCGGACAGCATCGGTGTTAGGGATGGCTACACCTTC. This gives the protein CSASADSIGVRDGYTF.

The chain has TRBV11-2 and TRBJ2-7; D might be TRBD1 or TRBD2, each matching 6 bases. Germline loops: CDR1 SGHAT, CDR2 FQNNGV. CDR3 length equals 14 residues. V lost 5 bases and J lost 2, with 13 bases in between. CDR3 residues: CASSPLGGPYEQYF. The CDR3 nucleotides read TGTGCCAGCAGCCCTTTGGGGGGCCCCTACGAGCAGTACTTC.

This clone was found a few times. The chain's CDR3 is CASEAGQSYEQYF. The CDR3 DNA follows: TGTGCCAGCGAAGCCGGACAGAGCTACGAGCAGTACTTC. The rearrangement links TRBV2 to TRBJ2-7, with TRBD1 as a possible D gene (6 bases). Trimming cost V 8 bases and J 3 bases, with 14 bases left between them. There are 13 residues in the CDR3. Germline V gives CDR1 SNHLY, CDR2 FYNNEI. Looking up the rest from reference TRBV2 and TRBJ2-7 gives the full variable domain: EPEVTQTPSHQVTQMGQEVILRCVPISNHLYFYWYRQILGQKVEFLVSFYNNEISEKSEIFDDQFSVERPDGSNFTLKIRSTKLEDSAMYFCASEAGQSYEQYFGPGTRLTVT.

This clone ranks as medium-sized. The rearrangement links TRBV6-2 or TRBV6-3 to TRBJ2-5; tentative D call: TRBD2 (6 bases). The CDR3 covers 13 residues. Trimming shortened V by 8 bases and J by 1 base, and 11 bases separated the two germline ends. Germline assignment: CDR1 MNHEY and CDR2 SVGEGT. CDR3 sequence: CASRLEPQETQYF. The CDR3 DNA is TGTGCCAGCCGACTAGAGCCCCAAGAGACCCAGTACTTC.

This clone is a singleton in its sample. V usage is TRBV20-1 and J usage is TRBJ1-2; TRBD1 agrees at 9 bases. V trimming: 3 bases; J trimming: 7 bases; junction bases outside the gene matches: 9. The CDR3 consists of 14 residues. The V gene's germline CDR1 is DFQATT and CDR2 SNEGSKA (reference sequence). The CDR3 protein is CSARIDRGFSGYTF. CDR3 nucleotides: TGCAGTGCTAGGATAGACAGGGGGTTCTCTGGCTACACCTTC.

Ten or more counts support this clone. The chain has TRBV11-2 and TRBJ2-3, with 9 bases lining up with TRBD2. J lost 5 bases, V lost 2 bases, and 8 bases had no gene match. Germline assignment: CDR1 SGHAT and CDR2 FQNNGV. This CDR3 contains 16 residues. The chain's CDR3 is CASSLYSGGGGDTQYF. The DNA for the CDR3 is TGTGCCAGCAGCTTATATAGCGGGGGCGGAGGAGATACGCAGTATTTT.

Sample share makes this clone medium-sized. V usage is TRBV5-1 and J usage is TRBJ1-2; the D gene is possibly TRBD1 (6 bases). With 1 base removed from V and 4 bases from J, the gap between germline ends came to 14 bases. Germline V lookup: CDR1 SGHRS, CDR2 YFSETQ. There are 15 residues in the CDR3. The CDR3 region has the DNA TGCGCCAGCAGCTTGCCCGGAGGGGGACGCTATGGCTACACCTTC. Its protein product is CASSLPGGGRYGYTF. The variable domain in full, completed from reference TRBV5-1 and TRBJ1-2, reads KAGVTQTPRYLIKTRGQQVTLSCSPISGHRSVSWYQQTPGQGLQFLFEYFSETQRNKGNFPGRFSGRQFSNSRSEMNVSTLELGDSALYLCASSLPGGGRYGYTFGSGTRLTVV.

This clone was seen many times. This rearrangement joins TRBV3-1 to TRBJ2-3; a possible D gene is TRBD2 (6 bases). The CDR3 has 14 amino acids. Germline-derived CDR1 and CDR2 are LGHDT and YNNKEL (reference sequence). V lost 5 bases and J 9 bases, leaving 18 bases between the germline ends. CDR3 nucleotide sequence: TGTGCCAGCAGCTCCTCGGCTGCGGGATTAACGCAGTATTTT. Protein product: CASSSSAAGLTQYF.

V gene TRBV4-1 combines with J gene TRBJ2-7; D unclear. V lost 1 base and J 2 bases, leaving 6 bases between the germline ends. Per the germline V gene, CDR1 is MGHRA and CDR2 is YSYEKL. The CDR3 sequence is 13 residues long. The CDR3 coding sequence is TGCGCCAGCAGCCAAGGGCAAACCTACGAGCAGTACTTC. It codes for CASSQGQTYEQYF.

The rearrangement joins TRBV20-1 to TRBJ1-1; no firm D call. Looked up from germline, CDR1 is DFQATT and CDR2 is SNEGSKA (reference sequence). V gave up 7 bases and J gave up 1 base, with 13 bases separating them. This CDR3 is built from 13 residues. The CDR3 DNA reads TGCAGTGTTACGAACCCAGGGAACACTGAAGCTTTCTTT. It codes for CSVTNPGNTEAFF.

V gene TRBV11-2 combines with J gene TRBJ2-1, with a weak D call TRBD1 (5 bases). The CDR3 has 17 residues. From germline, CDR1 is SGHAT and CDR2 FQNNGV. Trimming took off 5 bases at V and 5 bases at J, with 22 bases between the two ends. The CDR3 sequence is CASSLSPQGTLHNEQFF. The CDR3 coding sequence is TGTGCCAGCAGCCTTTCCCCCCAGGGCACGCTTCACAATGAGCAGTTCTTC. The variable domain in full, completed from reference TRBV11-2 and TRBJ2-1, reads EAGVAQSPRYKIIEKRQSVAFWCNPISGHATLYWYQQILGQGPKLLIQFQNNGVVDDSQLPKDRFSAERLKGVDSTLKIQPAKLEDSAVYLCASSLSPQGTLHNEQFFGPGTRLTVL.

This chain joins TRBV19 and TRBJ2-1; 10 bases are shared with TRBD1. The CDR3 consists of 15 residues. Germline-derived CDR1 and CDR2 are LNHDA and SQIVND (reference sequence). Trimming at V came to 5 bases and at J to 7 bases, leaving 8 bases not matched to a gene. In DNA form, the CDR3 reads TGTGCCAGTAGTGTACTGACAGGGGGCTGGAATGAGCAGTTCTTC. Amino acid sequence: CASSVLTGGWNEQFF.

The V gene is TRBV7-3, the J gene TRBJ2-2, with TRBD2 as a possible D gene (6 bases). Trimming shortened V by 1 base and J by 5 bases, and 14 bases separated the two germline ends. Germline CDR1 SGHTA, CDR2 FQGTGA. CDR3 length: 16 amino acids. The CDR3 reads CASSLIGGDQTGELFF. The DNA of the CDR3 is TGTGCCAGCAGCTTAATTGGAGGGGACCAAACCGGGGAGCTGTTTTTT.

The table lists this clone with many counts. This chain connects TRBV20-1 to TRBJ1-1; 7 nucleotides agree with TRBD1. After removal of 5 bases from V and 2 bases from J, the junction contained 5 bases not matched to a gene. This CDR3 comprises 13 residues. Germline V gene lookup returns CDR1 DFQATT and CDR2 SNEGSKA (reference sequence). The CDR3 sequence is CSAADRVNTEAFF. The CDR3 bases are TGCAGTGCTGCCGACAGGGTTAACACTGAAGCTTTCTTT.

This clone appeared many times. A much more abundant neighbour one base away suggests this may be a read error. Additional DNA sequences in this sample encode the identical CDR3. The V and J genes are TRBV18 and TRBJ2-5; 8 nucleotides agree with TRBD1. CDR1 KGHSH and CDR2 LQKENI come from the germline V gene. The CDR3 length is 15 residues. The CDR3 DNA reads TGCGCCAGCTCACCACCGGGACAGGTAAAAGAGACCCAGTACTTC. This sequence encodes CASSPPGQVKETQYF.

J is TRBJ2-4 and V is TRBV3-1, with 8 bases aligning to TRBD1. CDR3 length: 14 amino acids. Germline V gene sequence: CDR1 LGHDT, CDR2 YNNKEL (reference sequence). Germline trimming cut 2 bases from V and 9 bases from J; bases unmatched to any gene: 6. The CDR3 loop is CASSQFQGAGIQYF. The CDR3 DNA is TGTGCCAGCAGCCAATTTCAGGGGGCGGGCATTCAGTACTTC.

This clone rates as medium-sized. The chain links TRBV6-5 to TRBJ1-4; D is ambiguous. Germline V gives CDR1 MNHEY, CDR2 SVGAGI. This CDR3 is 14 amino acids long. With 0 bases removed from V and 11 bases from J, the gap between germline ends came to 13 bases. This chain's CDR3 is CASSYSKDYGKLFF. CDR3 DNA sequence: TGTGCCAGCAGTTACTCGAAAGACTACGGGAAACTGTTTTTT.

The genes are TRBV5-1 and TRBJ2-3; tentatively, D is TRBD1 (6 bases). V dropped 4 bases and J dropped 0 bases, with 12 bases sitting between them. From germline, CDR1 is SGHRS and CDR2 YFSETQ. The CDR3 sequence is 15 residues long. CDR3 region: CASSPSGQSTDTQYF. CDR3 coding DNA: TGCGCCAGCAGCCCCTCCGGACAGAGCACAGATACGCAGTATTTT.

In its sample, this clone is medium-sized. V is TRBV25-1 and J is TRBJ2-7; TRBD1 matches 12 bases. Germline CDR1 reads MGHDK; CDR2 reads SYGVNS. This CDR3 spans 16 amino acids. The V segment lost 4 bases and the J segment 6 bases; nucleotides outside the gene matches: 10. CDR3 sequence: CASSGNSGTGGTEQYF. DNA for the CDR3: TGTGCCAGCAGTGGCAACTCCGGGACAGGGGGCACCGAGCAGTACTTC.

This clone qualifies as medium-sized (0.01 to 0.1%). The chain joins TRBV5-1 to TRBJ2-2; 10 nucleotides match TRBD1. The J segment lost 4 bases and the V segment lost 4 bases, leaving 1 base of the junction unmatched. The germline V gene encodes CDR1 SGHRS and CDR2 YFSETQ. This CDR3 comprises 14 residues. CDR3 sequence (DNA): TGCGCCAGCAGCCGGGACAGGGGCACCGGGGAGCTGTTTTTT. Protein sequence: CASSRDRGTGELFF.

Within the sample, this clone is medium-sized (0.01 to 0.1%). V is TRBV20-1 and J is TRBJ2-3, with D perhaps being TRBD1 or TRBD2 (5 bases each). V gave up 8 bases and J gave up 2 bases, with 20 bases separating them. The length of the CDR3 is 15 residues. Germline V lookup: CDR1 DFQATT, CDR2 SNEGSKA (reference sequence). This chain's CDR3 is CSLPLRGIITDTQYF. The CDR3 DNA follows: TGCAGTCTCCCGCTGAGGGGTATAATCACAGATACGCAGTATTTT.

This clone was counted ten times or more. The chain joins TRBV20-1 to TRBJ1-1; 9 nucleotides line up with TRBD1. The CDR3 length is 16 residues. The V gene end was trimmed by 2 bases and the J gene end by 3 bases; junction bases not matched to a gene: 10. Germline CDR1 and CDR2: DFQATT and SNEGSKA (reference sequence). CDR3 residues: CSARRDRAAGDTEAFF. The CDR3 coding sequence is TGCAGTGCTAGACGGGACAGGGCGGCGGGGGACACTGAAGCTTTCTTT.

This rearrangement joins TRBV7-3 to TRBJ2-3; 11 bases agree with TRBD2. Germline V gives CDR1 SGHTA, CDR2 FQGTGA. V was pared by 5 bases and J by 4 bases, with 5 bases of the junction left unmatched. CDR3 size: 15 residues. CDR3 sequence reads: CASSVTSGRPDTQYF. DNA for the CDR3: TGTGCCAGCAGCGTCACTAGCGGGAGACCAGATACGCAGTATTTT.

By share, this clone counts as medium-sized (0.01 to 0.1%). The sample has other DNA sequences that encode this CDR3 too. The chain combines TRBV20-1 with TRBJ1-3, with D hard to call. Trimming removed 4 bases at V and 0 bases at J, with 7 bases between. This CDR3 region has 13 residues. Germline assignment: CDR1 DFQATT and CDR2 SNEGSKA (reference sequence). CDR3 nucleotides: TGCAGTGCTACCAAATCCTCTGGAAACACCATATATTTT. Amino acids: CSATKSSGNTIYF.